This entry lists 25 T cell receptor beta chains sequenced from one sample in a study of blood T cell repertoires in COVID-19. Data came from immunoSEQ multiplex PCR; TCRdb stores just in-frame clones and leaves some out. Here the sample spans a few hundred thousand clones, 88% being singletons. Sequenced: PBMCs or T cells enriched from blood (not recorded which). The receptors shown here come from a woman aged 18 to 35 who had recovered from COVID-19.

DNA of the CDR3: TGTGCCAGCAGTGAGGCCCAGGGTAATGAGCAGTTCTTC. It yields the protein CASSEAQGNEQFF. This chain joins TRBV2 and TRBJ2-1, with D perhaps TRBD1 (5 bases). This CDR3 region has 13 residues. The V gene lost 3 bases and the J gene lost 7 bases, with 10 bases spanning the gap. CDR1 and CDR2 from the germline V gene are SNHLY and FYNNEI.

This rearrangement joins TRBV3-1 (or the pseudogene TRBV3-2) to TRBJ1-2; TRBD1 agrees at 8 bases. Germline-derived CDR1 and CDR2 are LGHDT and YNNKEL (reference sequence). CDR3 size: 14 residues. V lost 7 bases and J lost 8; bases outside the gene matches: 12. The CDR3 DNA follows: TGTGCCAGCACCCCCAAGCAGGGGGCGCACGGCTACACCTTC. Its protein product is CASTPKQGAHGYTF.

This chain links TRBV7-2 with TRBJ2-3; 8 bases line up with TRBD1. The V segment lost 3 bases and the J segment 3 bases; nucleotides outside the gene matches: 2. The germline V gene has CDR1 SGHTA and CDR2 FQGNSA. The CDR3 sequence is 14 residues long. CDR3 protein: CASSLQGATDTQYF. For the CDR3, the DNA is TGTGCCAGCAGCTTGCAGGGGGCAACAGATACGCAGTATTTT.

The CDR3 spells CASSNHWDNKNIQYF. The CDR3 DNA is TGTGCCAGCAGTAACCACTGGGACAACAAAAACATTCAGTACTTC. J is TRBJ2-4 and V is TRBV25-1; possible D gene TRBD1, 6 bases. CDR3 length: 15 amino acids. The ends were cut back, 5 bases at V and 3 bases at J, with 14 bases in the middle. CDR1 and CDR2 (germline): MGHDK, SYGVNS.

V gene TRBV18 combines with J gene TRBJ1-4; perhaps TRBD1 as D (5 bases). This CDR3 has 12 amino acids. V lost 3 bases and J lost 10, with 9 bases in between. Looked up from germline, CDR1 is KGHSH and CDR2 is LQKENI. CDR3 DNA: TGTGCCAGCTCACCGGCAGGGCGAAAACTGTTTTTT. Translating gives CASSPAGRKLFF. Variable domain in full (rest from reference TRBV18 and TRBJ1-4): NAGVMQNPRHLVRRRGQEARLRCSPMKGHSHVYWYRQLPEEGLKFMVYLQKENIIDESGMPKERFSAEFPKEGPSILRIQQVVRGDSAAYFCASSPAGRKLFFGSGTQLSVL.

The V and J genes are TRBV5-1 and TRBJ2-1; 8 positions match TRBD2. CDR3 size: 16 residues. Germline V gene data show CDR1 as SGHRS and CDR2 as YFSETQ. The V gene end was trimmed by 4 bases and the J gene end by 6 bases; junction bases not matched to a gene: 12. The CDR3 DNA follows: TGCGCCAGCAGCCTGGATGGTAGCGGGGCCGTCAATGAGCAGTTCTTC. As protein: CASSLDGSGAVNEQFF.

The chain combines TRBV27 with TRBJ1-2, with 7 bases aligning to TRBD1. CDR1 MNHEY and CDR2 SMNVEV come from the germline V gene (reference sequence). Losses at the gene ends were 5 bases for V and 4 bases for J; bases not matched to a gene: 13. This CDR3 comprises 16 residues. In DNA, the CDR3 is TGTGCCAGCAGTCCGAGACCCGGGACAGACTTCTATGGCTACACCTTC. This gives the protein CASSPRPGTDFYGYTF.

The table lists this clone with a count of one. V and J are TRBV4-3 and TRBJ2-5; a weak D match, TRBD2 (6 bases). CDR1 is LGHNA, CDR2 YSLEER, per germline. The CDR3 consists of 15 residues. V gave up 1 base and J gave up 5 bases, with 14 bases separating them. The CDR3 DNA is TGCGCCAGCAGCCAAGGCTGGGGAGGAAGGGAGACCCAGTACTTC. Residues: CASSQGWGGRETQYF.

By share, this clone counts as medium-sized. The chain uses TRBV6-1 and TRBJ1-5; unclear D gene. The V gene's germline CDR1 is MNHNS and CDR2 SASEGT. V lost 1 base and J 4 bases, leaving 8 bases between the germline ends. This CDR3 is 14 amino acids long. Here the CDR3 reads CASSEGTENQPQHF. Here the CDR3 DNA reads TGTGCCAGCAGTGAAGGAACAGAGAATCAGCCCCAGCATTTT.

The chain has TRBV2 and TRBJ2-7, with 9 bases aligning to TRBD1. V lost 6 bases, J lost 7 bases, and 10 bases stayed unmatched. This CDR3 is built from 14 residues. Germline V CDR1 and CDR2: SNHLY, FYNNEI. The CDR3: CASSRDRVPREQYF. The CDR3, as DNA: TGTGCCAGCAGCAGGGACAGGGTTCCTCGGGAGCAGTACTTC.

This clone showed up just a few times. Other DNA sequences within the sample encode an identical CDR3. This chain uses TRBV7-2 with TRBJ1-5, with a possible D match to TRBD1 (5 bases). With 0 bases removed from V and 4 bases from J, the gap between germline ends came to 10 bases. From germline, CDR1 is SGHTA and CDR2 FQGNSA. This CDR3 has 15 amino acids. CDR3 protein: CASSLAGVGNQPQHF. The CDR3 coding sequence is TGTGCCAGCAGCTTAGCAGGGGTTGGGAATCAGCCCCAGCATTTT.

This clone has a single count. This chain uses TRBV7-9 with TRBJ2-7; 7 positions agree with TRBD1. Germline-derived CDR1 and CDR2 are SEHNR and FQNEAQ (reference sequence). CDR3 length: 17 amino acids. After removal of 4 bases from V and 7 bases from J, the junction contained 19 bases not matched to a gene. The CDR3 sequence: CASSSTRTRQGGSEQYF. The DNA for the CDR3 is TGTGCCAGCAGCTCGACCCGAACTCGACAGGGTGGAAGTGAGCAGTACTTC.

This chain links TRBV5-1 with TRBJ2-3; D not certain. The CDR3 extends over 14 amino acids. Deletions cut 0 bases from V and 2 bases from J, with 7 bases between. The germline V gene encodes CDR1 SGHRS and CDR2 YFSETQ. CDR3 amino acids: CASSLGANTDTQYF. Here the CDR3 DNA reads TGCGCCAGCAGCTTGGGGGCTAACACAGATACGCAGTATTTT. Variable domain in full (rest from reference TRBV5-1 and TRBJ2-3): KAGVTQTPRYLIKTRGQQVTLSCSPISGHRSVSWYQQTPGQGLQFLFEYFSETQRNKGNFPGRFSGRQFSNSRSEMNVSTLELGDSALYLCASSLGANTDTQYFGPGTRLTVL.

This clone was observed once. The chain couples TRBV2 to TRBJ2-2, with 8 bases lining up with TRBD2. The CDR3 is made up of 20 amino acids. Trimming at V came to 6 bases and at J to 0 bases, leaving 18 bases not matched to a gene. CDR1 is SNHLY, CDR2 FYNNEI, per germline. The CDR3 loop is CASSMPGGGSYVTNTGELFF. CDR3 in DNA: TGTGCCAGCAGCATGCCTGGCGGGGGGTCATACGTAACGAACACCGGGGAGCTGTTTTTT.

This rearrangement joins TRBV7-3 to TRBJ2-3; 8 nucleotides agree with TRBD2. V gave up 5 bases and J gave up 2 bases; unmatched junction bases: 12. The CDR3 has 17 residues. CDR1 is SGHTA, CDR2 FQGTGA, per germline. CDR3 sequence (DNA): TGTGCCAGCAGCCTGTCCGGGGGGGGCCGGAACACAGATACGCAGTATTTT. Translating it yields CASSLSGGGRNTDTQYF.

This chain links TRBV28 with TRBJ1-6; D gene unclear. The CDR3 sequence is 13 residues long. Germline values: CDR1 MDHEN, CDR2 SYDVKM. V was cut by 6 bases and J by 7 bases, with 10 bases left in between. The CDR3 is CASRAQLNSPLHF. As DNA, the CDR3 is TGTGCCAGCAGGGCACAGCTCAATTCACCCCTCCACTTT.

The rearrangement joins TRBV30 to TRBJ2-5; D unclear. V was clipped by 2 bases and J by 4 bases, with 11 bases between them. The CDR3 spans 13 residues. Germline V gene sequence: CDR1 GTSNPN, CDR2 SVGIG (reference sequence). The CDR3 spells CAWSMSSGETQYF. The CDR3 DNA is TGTGCCTGGAGTATGTCCTCGGGAGAGACCCAGTACTTC.

The CDR3 loop reads CATSDDRGSYEQYF. As DNA, the CDR3 is TGTGCCACCAGTGACGACAGGGGATCCTACGAGCAGTACTTC. This rearrangement joins TRBV24-1 to TRBJ2-7; TRBD1 agrees at 8 bases. With 4 bases clipped from V and 1 base from J, the junction kept 2 bases outside the gene matches. The CDR3 runs 14 residues. CDR1 KGHDR and CDR2 SFDVKD come from the germline V gene.

V usage is TRBV5-8 and J usage is TRBJ2-3; TRBD2 agrees at 8 bases. The junction had 6 bases not matched to a gene; V was cut back by 5 bases and J by 1 base. The CDR3 length is 15 residues. Per the germline V gene, CDR1 is SGHTS and CDR2 is YDEGEE. Written as DNA, the CDR3 is TGTGCCAGCAGTTCAGCGGGGGTTCGCACAGATACGCAGTATTTT. As protein: CASSSAGVRTDTQYF. The whole variable domain, remainder taken from reference TRBV5-8 and TRBJ2-3, is EAGVTQSPTHLIKTRGQQATLRCSPISGHTSVYWYQQALGLGLQFLLWYDEGEERNRGNFPPRFSGRQFPNYSSELNVNALELEDSALYLCASSSAGVRTDTQYFGPGTRLTVL.

This clone was detected only a few times. This sample also contains other DNA sequences that code for the same CDR3. The chain couples TRBV18 to TRBJ1-1; 8 bases map to TRBD1. Germline V CDR1 and CDR2: KGHSH, LQKENI. The V segment lost 3 bases and the J segment 1 base; nucleotides outside the gene matches: 1. The CDR3 is 14 residues long. The CDR3 DNA follows: TGTGCCAGCTCACCCGGACAGGGGAACACTGAAGCTTTCTTT. This encodes CASSPGQGNTEAFF.

The chain couples TRBV19 to TRBJ1-1, with 7 bases aligning to TRBD1. Trimming at V came to 3 bases and at J to 1 base, leaving 5 bases not matched to a gene. The V gene's germline CDR1 is LNHDA and CDR2 SQIVND (reference sequence). The CDR3 extends over 15 amino acids. CDR3 loop: CASSIWGTENTEAFF. As DNA, the CDR3 is TGTGCCAGTAGTATTTGGGGGACAGAGAACACTGAAGCTTTCTTT. Full variable domain (missing parts from reference TRBV19 and TRBJ1-1): DGGITQSPKYLFRKEGQNVTLSCEQNLNHDAMYWYRQDPGQGLRLIYYSQIVNDFQKGDIAEGYSVSREKKESFPLTVTSAQKNPTAFYLCASSIWGTENTEAFFGQGTRLTVV.

This clone came up once. The chain employs TRBV19 and TRBJ1-1, with D possibly being TRBD1 (5 bases). Trimming left V 3 bases short and J 5 bases short, with 13 bases between. In germline, CDR1 is LNHDA, CDR2 SQIVND (reference sequence). This CDR3 spans 14 amino acids. The CDR3, as DNA: TGTGCCAGTAGTATGCTGGGCAGGGCTACTGAAGCTTTCTTT. Its protein product is CASSMLGRATEAFF.

This clone appeared a few times. The chain couples TRBV19 to TRBJ2-2; a weak D match, TRBD2 (5 bases). The CDR3 totals 13 residues. Between the trimmed V and J ends, which lost 9 bases and 5 bases, there was a span of 13 bases. Germline CDR1 is LNHDA and CDR2 is SQIVND (reference sequence). The CDR3 DNA is TGTGCCAGCGGACTTACGGGGACCGGGGAGCTGTTTTTT. It yields the protein CASGLTGTGELFF.

This rearrangement joins TRBV28 to TRBJ1-1; 8 bases are shared with TRBD1. CDR3 length equals 16 residues. The junction had 8 bases not matched to a gene; V was cut back by 5 bases and J by 0 bases. Germline values: CDR1 MDHEN, CDR2 SYDVKM. The CDR3 reads CASSRTRQGMNTEAFF. The CDR3 nucleotides read TGTGCCAGCAGTAGAACCCGACAGGGGATGAACACTGAAGCTTTCTTT.

This clone has just a few counts. This chain joins TRBV7-8 and TRBJ1-6; possible D gene TRBD1, 6 bases. CDR1 and CDR2 from the germline V gene are SGHVS and FQNEAQ. Trimming left V 3 bases short and J 7 bases short, with 16 bases between. This CDR3 has 16 amino acids. CDR3 sequence (DNA): TGTGCCAGCAGCTTTGACCGCAGGGGTACGAATTCACCCCTCCACTTT. Translation: CASSFDRRGTNSPLHF. Using reference TRBV7-8 and TRBJ1-6 for the parts outside the CDR3, the full variable domain is GAGVSQSPRYKVAKRGQDVALRCDPISGHVSLFWYQQALGQGPEFLTYFQNEAQLDKSGLPSDRFFAERPEGSVSTLKIQRTQQEDSAVYLCASSFDRRGTNSPLHFGNGTRLTVT.